The T cell receptor (beta chain) under discussion was sequenced for a study of shared clonotypes between healthy human individuals. This clone was found once. CDR1 MNHNS and CDR2 SASEGT come from the germline V gene. The CDR3 spans 13 residues. V lost 0 bases to trimming and J lost 3 bases, with 6 bases between them. Assay used: immunoSEQ multiplex PCR; TCRdb lists only in-frame clones, some missing. The sample consists of about 1.4 million clones, over 95% of them appearing once. J is TRBJ2-7 and V is TRBV6-1; no firm D call. The TCR sequence derives from a man in his thirties or forties in good health. The sequenced sample consisted of naive CD4+ T cells sorted from blood. The subset denotes: CD45RA+ positively selected. The CDR3 DNA is TGTGCCAGCAGTGAAGCGACATACTACGAGCAGTACTTC. This sequence encodes CASSEATYYEQYF.